Reported below is one T cell receptor beta chain. Next came a second PCR, run for roughly 6 to 11 cycles, which used a sample-barcoded 5' primer along with a J-beta primer mix. A single record per CDR3 protein comes from TCRdb applying MiXCR to the 5' RACE reads. The sample lists about 800,000 distinct CDR3 sequences; roughly 64% were seen once. This CDR3 contains 15 residues. Trimming removed 3 bases from V and 6 bases from J; junction bases left unmatched: 12. CDR1 and CDR2 from the germline V gene are SQVTM and ANQGSEA. This sample is part of a study of blood T cells in healthy people across ages. The chain has TRBV29-1 and TRBJ1-2; 8 nucleotides match TRBD1. This TCR was sampled from a man younger than 40 in good health. Sequenced: blood. Here the CDR3 DNA reads TGCAGCGTTGAGGGGCAGGGGGCCTTTTTAGATGGCTACACCTTC. Its translation: CSVEGQGAFLDGYTF.